This T cell receptor beta chain was retrieved from a study of CD8 T cells in ankylosing spondylitis. Findings and limits, study-wide: It appeared that ankylosing spondylitis blood was characterized by a TCR beta motif of 8 or 9 highly homologous variants. Several of the motif variants were reported before in synovial fluid and blood from reactive arthritis.

This clonotype occurred many times. Its antigen is unknown. V lost 1 base and J lost 6; bases outside the gene matches: 8. Germline V gene lookup returns CDR1 MGHRA and CDR2 YSYEKL. The CDR3 length is 16 residues. MiXCR, run by TCRdb on the 5' RACE reads, gives a single entry per CDR3 protein. Of around 770,000 distinct CDR3 sequences in the sample, 10% to 15% were seen once. This TCR was recovered from a male donor with ankylosing spondylitis. The chain joins TRBV4-1 to TRBJ2-1; 8 bases match TRBD2. The sequencing input was blood, either unsorted or a sorted T cell fraction (not recorded which). CDR3 bases: TGCGCCAGCAGCCAAGGACTAGCGTATGGAGGCAATGAGCAGTTCTTC. It is translated as CASSQGLAYGGNEQFF.